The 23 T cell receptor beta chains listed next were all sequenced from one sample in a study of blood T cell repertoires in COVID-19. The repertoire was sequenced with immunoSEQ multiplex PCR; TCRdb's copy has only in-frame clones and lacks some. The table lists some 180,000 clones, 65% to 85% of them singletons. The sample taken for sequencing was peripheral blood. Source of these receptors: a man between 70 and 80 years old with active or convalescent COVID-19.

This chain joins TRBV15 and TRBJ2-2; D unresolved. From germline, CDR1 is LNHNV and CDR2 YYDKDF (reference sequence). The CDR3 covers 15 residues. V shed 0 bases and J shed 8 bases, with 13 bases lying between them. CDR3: CATSRDQQYEGELFF. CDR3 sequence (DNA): TGTGCCACCAGCAGAGATCAACAGTACGAAGGGGAGCTGTTTTTT.

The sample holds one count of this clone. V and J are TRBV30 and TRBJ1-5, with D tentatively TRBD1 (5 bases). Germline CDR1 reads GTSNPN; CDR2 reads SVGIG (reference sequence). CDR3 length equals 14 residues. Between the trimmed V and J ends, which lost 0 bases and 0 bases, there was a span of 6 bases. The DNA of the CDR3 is TGTGCCTGGAGTGTACAGGTTAGCAATCAGCCCCAGCATTTT. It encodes CAWSVQVSNQPQHF.

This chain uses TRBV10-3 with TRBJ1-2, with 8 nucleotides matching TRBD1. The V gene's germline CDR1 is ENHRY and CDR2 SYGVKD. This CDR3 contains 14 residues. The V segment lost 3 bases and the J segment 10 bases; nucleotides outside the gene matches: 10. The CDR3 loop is CAISESSVTGDYTF. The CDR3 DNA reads TGTGCCATCAGTGAATCTTCTGTGACAGGGGACTACACCTTC.

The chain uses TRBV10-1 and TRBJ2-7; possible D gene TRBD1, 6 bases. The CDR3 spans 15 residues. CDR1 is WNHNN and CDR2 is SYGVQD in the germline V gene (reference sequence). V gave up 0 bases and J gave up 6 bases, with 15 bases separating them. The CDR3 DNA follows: TGCGCCAGCAGTGAGTCTGTTGGGACACCCGGCGAGCAGTACTTC. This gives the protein CASSESVGTPGEQYF.

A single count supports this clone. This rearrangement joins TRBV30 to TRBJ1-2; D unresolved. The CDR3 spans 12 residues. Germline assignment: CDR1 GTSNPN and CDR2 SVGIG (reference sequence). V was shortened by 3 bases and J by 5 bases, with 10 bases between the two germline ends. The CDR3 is CAWSRGFYGYTF. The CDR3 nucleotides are TGTGCCTGGAGCCGGGGATTTTATGGCTACACCTTC.

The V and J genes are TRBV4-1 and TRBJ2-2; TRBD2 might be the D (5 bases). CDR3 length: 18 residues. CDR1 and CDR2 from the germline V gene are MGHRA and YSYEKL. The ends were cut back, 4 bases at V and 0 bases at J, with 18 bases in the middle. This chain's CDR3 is CASSLGGIGSTNTGELFF. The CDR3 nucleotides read TGCGCCAGCAGCCTTGGAGGAATAGGGTCTACGAACACCGGGGAGCTGTTTTTT.

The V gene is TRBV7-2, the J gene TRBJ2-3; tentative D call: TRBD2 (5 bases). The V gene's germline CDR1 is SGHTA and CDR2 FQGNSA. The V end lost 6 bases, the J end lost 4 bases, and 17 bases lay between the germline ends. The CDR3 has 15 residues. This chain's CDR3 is CASRRGRQAPDTQYF. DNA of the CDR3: TGTGCCAGCAGGAGAGGGCGTCAGGCGCCAGATACGCAGTATTTT.

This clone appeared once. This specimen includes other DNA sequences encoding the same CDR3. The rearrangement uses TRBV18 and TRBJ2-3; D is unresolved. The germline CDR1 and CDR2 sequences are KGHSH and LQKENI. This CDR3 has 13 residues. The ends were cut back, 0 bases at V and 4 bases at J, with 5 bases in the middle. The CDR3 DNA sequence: TGTGCCAGCTCACCACCTGGAGCAGATACGCAGTATTTT. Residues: CASSPPGADTQYF.

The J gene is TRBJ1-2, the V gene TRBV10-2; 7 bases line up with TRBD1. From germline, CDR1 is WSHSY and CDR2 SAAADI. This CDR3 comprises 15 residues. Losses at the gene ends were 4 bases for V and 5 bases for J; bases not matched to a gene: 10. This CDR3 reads CASSGSGGGQYGYTF. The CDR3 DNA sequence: TGCGCCAGCAGTGGCTCGGGTGGGGGACAGTATGGCTACACCTTC.

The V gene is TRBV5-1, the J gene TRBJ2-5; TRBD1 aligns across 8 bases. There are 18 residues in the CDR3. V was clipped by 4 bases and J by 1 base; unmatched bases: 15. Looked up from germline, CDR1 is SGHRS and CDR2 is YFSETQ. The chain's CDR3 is CASSPGQGRAFSQETQYF. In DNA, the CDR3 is TGCGCCAGCAGCCCAGGACAGGGAAGAGCCTTCAGCCAAGAGACCCAGTACTTC.

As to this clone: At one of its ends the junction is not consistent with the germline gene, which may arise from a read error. CDR3 region: CASRSSSQPQHF. As DNA, the CDR3 is TGTGCCAGCCGAAGTAGCAGTCAGCCCCAGCATTTT. V is TRBV12-3 or TRBV12-4 and J is TRBJ1-5, with D unclear. The CDR3 contains 12 residues.

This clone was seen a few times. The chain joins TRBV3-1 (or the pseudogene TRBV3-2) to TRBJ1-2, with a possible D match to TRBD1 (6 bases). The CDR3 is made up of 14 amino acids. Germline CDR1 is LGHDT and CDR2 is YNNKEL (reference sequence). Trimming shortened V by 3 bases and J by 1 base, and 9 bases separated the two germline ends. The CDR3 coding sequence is TGTGCCAGCAGCCACCAGGGGATTAACTATGGCTACACCTTC. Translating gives CASSHQGINYGYTF.

The CDR3 spells CASSLPTLGSTEAFF. The CDR3 bases are TGTGCCAGCAGTTTACCGACACTGGGGAGCACTGAAGCTTTCTTT. The V gene is TRBV28, the J gene TRBJ1-1; D is unresolved. The V and J ends lost 2 bases and 4 bases respectively, with 14 bases between them. This CDR3 is 15 amino acids long. Germline lookup yields CDR1 MDHEN and CDR2 SYDVKM.

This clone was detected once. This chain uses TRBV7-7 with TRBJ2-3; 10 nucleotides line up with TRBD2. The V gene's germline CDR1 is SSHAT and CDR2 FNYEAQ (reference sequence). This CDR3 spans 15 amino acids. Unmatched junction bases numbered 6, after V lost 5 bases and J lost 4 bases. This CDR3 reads CASSKIAGGADTQYF. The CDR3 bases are TGTGCCAGCAGCAAGATAGCGGGGGGTGCAGATACGCAGTATTTT.

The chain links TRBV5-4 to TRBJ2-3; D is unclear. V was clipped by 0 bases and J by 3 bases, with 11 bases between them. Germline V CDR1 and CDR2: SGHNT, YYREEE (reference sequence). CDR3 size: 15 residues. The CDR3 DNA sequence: TGTGCCAGCAGCTTGGCCGGTGGGCAGACAGATACGCAGTATTTT. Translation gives CASSLAGGQTDTQYF.

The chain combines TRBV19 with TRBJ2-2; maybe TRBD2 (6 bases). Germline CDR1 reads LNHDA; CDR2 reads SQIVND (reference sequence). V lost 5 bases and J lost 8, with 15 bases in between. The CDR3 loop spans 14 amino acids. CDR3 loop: CASSSHSGTGELFF. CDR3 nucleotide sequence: TGTGCCAGTAGTTCCCATAGCGGTACGGGGGAGCTGTTTTTT.

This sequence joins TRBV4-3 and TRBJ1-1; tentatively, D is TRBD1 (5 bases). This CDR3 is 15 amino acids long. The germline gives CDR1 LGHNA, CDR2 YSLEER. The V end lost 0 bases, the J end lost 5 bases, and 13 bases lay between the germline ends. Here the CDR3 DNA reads TGCGCCAGCAGCCAAGACATCAACAGGTGGACTGAAGCTTTCTTT. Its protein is CASSQDINRWTEAFF.

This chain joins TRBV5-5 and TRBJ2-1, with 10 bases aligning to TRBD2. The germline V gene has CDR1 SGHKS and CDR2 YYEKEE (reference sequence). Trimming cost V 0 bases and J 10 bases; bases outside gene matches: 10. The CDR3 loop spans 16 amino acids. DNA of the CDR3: TGTGCCAGCAGCTTGGGGCGGAGCGGGAGGGCCAAAGAGCAGTTCTTC. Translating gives CASSLGRSGRAKEQFF.

In nucleotides, the CDR3 is TGTGCCTCCAGAGCCGGGGGAGAAGAAGAGCAGTACTTC. Translation: CASRAGGEEEQYF. The chain couples TRBV10-3 to TRBJ2-7, with TRBD2 as a possible D gene (6 bases). V lost 11 bases to trimming and J lost 7 bases, with 21 bases between them. Germline values: CDR1 ENHRY, CDR2 SYGVKD. The CDR3 covers 13 residues.

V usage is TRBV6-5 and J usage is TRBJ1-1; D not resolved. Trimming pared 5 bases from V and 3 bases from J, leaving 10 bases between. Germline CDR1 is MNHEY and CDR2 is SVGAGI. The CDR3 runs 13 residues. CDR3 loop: CASSLNSYTEAFF. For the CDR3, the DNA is TGTGCCAGCAGTCTAAACAGTTACACTGAAGCTTTCTTT.

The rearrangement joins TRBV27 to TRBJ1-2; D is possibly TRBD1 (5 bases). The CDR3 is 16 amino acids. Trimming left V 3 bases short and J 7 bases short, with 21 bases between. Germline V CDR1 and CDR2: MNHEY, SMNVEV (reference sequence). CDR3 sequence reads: CASSFSVAGVVSGYTF. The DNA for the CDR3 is TGTGCCAGCAGTTTCTCGGTCGCGGGGGTAGTGTCTGGCTACACCTTC.

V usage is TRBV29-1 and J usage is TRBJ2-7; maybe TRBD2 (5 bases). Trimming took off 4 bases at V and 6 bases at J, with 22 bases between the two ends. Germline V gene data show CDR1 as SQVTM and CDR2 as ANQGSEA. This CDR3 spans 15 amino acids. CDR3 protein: CSVARGAEAGSEQYF. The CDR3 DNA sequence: TGCAGCGTTGCCCGGGGTGCCGAGGCTGGTAGCGAGCAGTACTTC.

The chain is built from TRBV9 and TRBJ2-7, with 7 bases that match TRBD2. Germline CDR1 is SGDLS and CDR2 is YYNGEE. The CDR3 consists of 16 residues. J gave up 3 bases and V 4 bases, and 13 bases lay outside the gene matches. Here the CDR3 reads CASSPGTKPPDYEQYF. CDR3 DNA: TGTGCCAGCAGCCCCGGGACTAAACCTCCCGACTACGAGCAGTACTTC.